A single sample gave rise to the 31 T cell receptor beta chains below, sequenced in a study of T-cell reconstitution after alpha-beta-depleted transplantation in children. Preparation of the TCRbeta library used unique molecular identifiers. TCRdb reanalysed the PCR reads using MiXCR and keeps one entry per CDR3 protein. Of under 250,000 distinct CDR3 sequences listed, about 6.6% are singletons. The starting material was PBMCs, obtained before TCRalphabeta/CD19-depleted stem cell transplant. These receptors originate from a boy aged 2-9 years with acute lymphoblastic leukemia, due to receive a stem cell transplant.

This clonotype was detected many times. This sequence joins TRBV6-2 or TRBV6-3 and TRBJ1-6, with unresolved D. The CDR3 is 18 amino acids. Per the germline V gene, CDR1 is MNHEY and CDR2 is SVGEGT. Deletions cut 0 bases from V and 4 bases from J, with 16 bases between. The CDR3 protein is CASSYSMIRGRYNSPLHF. In nucleotides, the CDR3 is TGTGCCAGCAGTTACTCGATGATTCGGGGTCGGTATAATTCACCCCTCCACTTT.

This clonotype appeared many times. The chain links TRBV6-1 to TRBJ2-1; TRBD2 aligns across 10 bases. V lost 6 bases, J lost 2 bases, and 4 bases stayed unmatched. This CDR3 has 15 residues. Germline V gene data show CDR1 as MNHNS and CDR2 as SASEGT. The CDR3 is CASSLLAGTYNEQFF. The CDR3 nucleotides read TGTGCCAGCAGCCTACTAGCGGGGACCTACAATGAGCAGTTCTTC.

This clonotype showed up many times. This chain joins TRBV7-2 and TRBJ2-7; 7 nucleotides align to TRBD2. This CDR3 has 16 residues. Germline CDR1 SGHTA, CDR2 FQGNSA. The trim removed 1 base at V and 3 bases at J, leaving 9 bases unmatched. The CDR3 coding sequence is TGTGCCAGCAGCTTAGGGGCGGGGGACCCGTACTACGAGCAGTACTTC. Its translation: CASSLGAGDPYYEQYF.

Notes on this clonotype: The conserved phenylalanine or tryptophan normally closing the CDR3 is absent here, so this likely arose from a read error. The V and J genes are TRBV20-1 and TRBJ1-4; no reliable D call. V gave up 1 base and J gave up 4 bases, with 16 bases separating them. CDR1 and CDR2 from the germline V gene are DFQATT and SNEGSKA (reference sequence). This CDR3 is built from 16 residues. The DNA of the CDR3 is TGCAGTGCTAGAGCAGCGTCCGCCGAGAATAATGAAAAACTGTTTTCT. Its protein product is CSARAASAENNEKLFS.

At least ten counts were recorded for this clonotype. V is TRBV5-1 and J is TRBJ2-1; TRBD2 matches at 8 bases. With V trimmed by 0 bases and J by 6 bases, 2 bases remained unmatched. Germline V gene sequence: CDR1 SGHRS, CDR2 YFSETQ. The CDR3 spans 14 residues. As DNA, the CDR3 is TGCGCCAGCAGCTTGGCGGGAGGGACCAATGAGCAGTTCTTC. Its protein is CASSLAGGTNEQFF.

The chain recombines TRBV5-1 with TRBJ2-2; D is perhaps TRBD1 (6 bases). Trimming shortened V by 0 bases and J by 6 bases, and 15 bases separated the two germline ends. The germline gives CDR1 SGHRS, CDR2 YFSETQ. The CDR3 has 16 amino acids. The CDR3, as DNA: TGCGCCAGCAGCTTGGTACGTGGGGGCAACGCCGGGGAGCTGTTTTTT. Protein product: CASSLVRGGNAGELFF.

This clonotype came up many times. The rearrangement joins TRBV12-3 or TRBV12-4 to TRBJ1-2, with D perhaps TRBD1 (6 bases). Trimming took off 4 bases at V and 5 bases at J, with 14 bases between the two ends. The CDR3 totals 14 residues. The CDR3 nucleotides are TGTGCCAGCAGTTATAGGGGGTTTGGTTATGGCTACACCTTC. As protein: CASSYRGFGYGYTF.

V usage is TRBV7-8 and J usage is TRBJ2-1, with 9 bases that match TRBD2. The junction had 5 bases not matched to a gene; V was cut back by 5 bases and J by 3 bases. CDR1 SGHVS and CDR2 FQNEAQ come from the germline V gene. This CDR3 region has 15 residues. CDR3 sequence: CASSARGGHYNEQFF. CDR3 bases: TGTGCCAGCAGCGCGCGGGGGGGCCACTACAATGAGCAGTTCTTC.

This clonotype has just a few counts. The V call is TRBV27, the J call TRBJ2-1, with TRBD2 matching over 9 bases. The CDR3 runs to 17 residues. Germline assignment: CDR1 MNHEY and CDR2 SMNVEV (reference sequence). The V and J ends lost 6 bases and 5 bases, in that order; junction bases with no gene match: 14. CDR3 amino acids: CASSLQAAASGNNEQFF. CDR3 DNA sequence: TGTGCCAGCAGCCTACAAGCTGCGGCTAGCGGGAACAATGAGCAGTTCTTC.

This clonotype has ten or more counts. The chain combines TRBV7-9 with TRBJ1-3, with 9 nucleotides matching TRBD1. J lost 3 bases, V lost 5 bases, and 5 bases had no gene match. The CDR3 is 15 amino acids. Germline lookup yields CDR1 SEHNR and CDR2 FQNEAQ (reference sequence). The CDR3 DNA is TGTGCCAGCAGCAAAGGGACAGGGAGTGGAAACACCATATATTTT. It yields the protein CASSKGTGSGNTIYF.

V and J are TRBV10-3 and TRBJ1-1; no reliable D call. The CDR3 is made up of 13 amino acids. Germline CDR1 is ENHRY and CDR2 is SYGVKD. V was clipped by 3 bases and J by 5 bases, with 10 bases between them. The CDR3, as DNA: TGTGCCATCAGTGACGGACTCAGGACTGAAGCTTTCTTT. Its protein product is CAISDGLRTEAFF.

The V gene is TRBV7-9, the J gene TRBJ1-2; 9 bases are a match to TRBD1. Germline V gene data show CDR1 as SEHNR and CDR2 as FQNEAQ (reference sequence). The CDR3 loop spans 16 amino acids. V lost 0 bases and J lost 0; bases outside the gene matches: 2. CDR3 nucleotide sequence: TGTGCCAGCAGCTTAGCGAGACAGGGGGCTAACTATGGCTACACCTTC. Translating it yields CASSLARQGANYGYTF.

This clonotype occurred many times. J is TRBJ2-1 and V is TRBV5-1, with D maybe TRBD2 (6 bases). This CDR3 contains 19 residues. Germline values: CDR1 SGHRS, CDR2 YFSETQ. Trimming pared 5 bases from V and 0 bases from J, leaving 24 bases between. The CDR3 DNA follows: TGCGCCAGCAGGGTCTTATCGGGACTCGGAAGGAGCTCCTACAATGAGCAGTTCTTC. This translates into CASRVLSGLGRSSYNEQFF.

This clonotype was picked up many times. In DNA, the CDR3 is TGTGCCAGCTCCGGGACGGTCAGCTCCTACGAGCAGTACTTC. Translated, it gives CASSGTVSSYEQYF. The gene calls are TRBV18 and TRBJ2-7, with D tentatively TRBD1 or TRBD2 (5 bases each). The CDR3 runs to 14 residues. V was clipped by 6 bases and J by 0 bases, with 12 bases between them. CDR1 and CDR2 (germline): KGHSH, LQKENI.

This clonotype was detected ten times or more. V usage is TRBV7-9 and J usage is TRBJ2-1; no clear D. This CDR3 is built from 12 residues. Trimming took off 4 bases at V and 6 bases at J, with 7 bases between the two ends. Germline-derived CDR1 and CDR2 are SEHNR and FQNEAQ (reference sequence). CDR3 residues: CASSSGINEQFF. The DNA for the CDR3 is TGTGCCAGCAGCTCTGGGATCAATGAGCAGTTCTTC. The full variable domain, rest sourced from reference TRBV7-9 and TRBJ2-1, is DTGVSQNPRHKITKRGQNVTFRCDPISEHNRLYWYRQTLGQGPEFLTYFQNEAQLEKSRLLSDRFSAERPKGSFSTLEIQRTEQGDSAMYLCASSSGINEQFFGPGTRLTVL.

In this sample, this clonotype turned up many times. The V gene is TRBV20-1, the J gene TRBJ2-3, with D tentatively TRBD1 (5 bases). The CDR3 contains 16 residues. CDR1 and CDR2 from the germline V gene are DFQATT and SNEGSKA (reference sequence). V gave up 0 bases and J gave up 1 base, with 14 bases separating them. The CDR3 is CSARDWSRVGTDTQYF. In DNA form, the CDR3 reads TGCAGTGCTAGAGATTGGTCCAGGGTGGGCACAGATACGCAGTATTTT.

Ten or more counts support this clonotype. The V and J genes are TRBV20-1 and TRBJ1-3, with TRBD1 as a possible D gene (5 bases). Germline values: CDR1 DFQATT, CDR2 SNEGSKA (reference sequence). This CDR3 has 12 residues. V was cut by 5 bases and J by 2 bases, with 7 bases left in between. Here the CDR3 reads CSARGAGNTIYF. The CDR3 DNA reads as TGCAGTGCTCGGGGGGCTGGAAACACCATATATTTT.

This clonotype showed up many times. The rearrangement uses TRBV29-1 and TRBJ1-1, with 7 bases fitting TRBD1. The CDR3 contains 13 residues. V shed 5 bases, J shed 3 bases, and the junction held 6 bases outside the gene matches. Looked up from germline, CDR1 is SQVTM and CDR2 is ANQGSEA. The CDR3 region has the DNA TGCAGCGTTAACAGGGGTGGGTACACTGAAGCTTTCTTT. Translating it yields CSVNRGGYTEAFF. The full variable domain, in which reference TRBV29-1 and TRBJ1-1 provide the parts outside the CDR3, is SAVISQKPSRDICQRGTSLTIQCQVDSQVTMMFWYRQQPGQSLTLIATANQGSEATYESGFVIDKFPISRPNLTFSTLTVSNMSPEDSSIYLCSVNRGGYTEAFFGQGTRLTVV.

This clonotype occurred a few times. The chain joins TRBV7-2 to TRBJ2-3; 10 bases fit TRBD1. Germline loops: CDR1 SGHTA, CDR2 FQGNSA. CDR3 size: 16 residues. The junction had 1 base not matched to a gene; V was cut back by 0 bases and J by 1 base. The CDR3 DNA reads as TGTGCCAGCAGCTTAGCGGGGACAGGGGGCACAGATACGCAGTATTTT. This gives the protein CASSLAGTGGTDTQYF.

A remark on this clonotype: This clone may be a read error of a much larger clone one base away. The J gene is TRBJ2-3, the V gene TRBV4-2; D remains ambiguous. The CDR3 runs to 13 residues. Deletions cut 6 bases from V and 3 bases from J, with 10 bases between. The V gene's germline CDR1 is LGHNA and CDR2 YNFKEQ. The chain's CDR3 is CASRQIETDTQYF. The CDR3 DNA is TGTGCCAGCAGGCAGATAGAAACAGATACGCAGTATTTT.

This clonotype was seen more than once but under ten times. The chain links TRBV28 to TRBJ1-3; the match to TRBD1 covers 8 bases. The junction had 6 bases not matched to a gene; V was cut back by 5 bases and J by 3 bases. This CDR3 region has 15 residues. Germline CDR1 MDHEN, CDR2 SYDVKM. CDR3 region: CASSTLGQGGNTIYF. The CDR3 DNA sequence: TGTGCCAGCAGTACCCTCGGACAGGGTGGAAACACCATATATTTT. The complete variable domain, with remaining parts taken from reference TRBV28 and TRBJ1-3, reads DVKVTQSSRYLVKRTGEKVFLECVQDMDHENMFWYRQDPGLGLRLIYFSYDVKMKEKGDIPEGYSVSREKKERFSLILESASTNQTSMYLCASSTLGQGGNTIYFGEGSWLTVV.

This clonotype was seen at least ten times. The gene calls are TRBV7-2 and TRBJ2-7; 11 nucleotides align to TRBD2. Germline V gene sequence: CDR1 SGHTA, CDR2 FQGNSA. V lost 6 bases to trimming and J lost 5 bases; unmatched junction nucleotides: 3. The CDR3 is made up of 13 amino acids. The CDR3 nucleotides are TGTGCCAGCAGTCTAGCGGGGGGCGACGAGCAGTACTTC. Amino acid sequence: CASSLAGGDEQYF.

This clonotype was found a few times. The chain is built from TRBV2 and TRBJ2-1; D is perhaps TRBD2 (7 bases). Germline CDR1 is SNHLY and CDR2 is FYNNEI. This CDR3 region has 15 residues. Trimming removed 8 bases at V and 6 bases at J, with 20 bases between. The CDR3 is CASRTRGGAFNEQFF. The CDR3 bases are TGTGCCAGCCGGACTAGGGGGGGGGCCTTCAATGAGCAGTTCTTC.

This clonotype appeared a few times. The rearrangement uses TRBV28 and TRBJ2-7; TRBD1 aligns across 8 bases. Germline-derived CDR1 and CDR2 are MDHEN and SYDVKM. After removal of 5 bases from V and 4 bases from J, the junction contained 7 bases not matched to a gene. The CDR3 consists of 14 residues. The CDR3 here is CASSDAGGRYEQYF. DNA of the CDR3: TGTGCCAGCAGTGATGCAGGGGGCAGGTACGAGCAGTACTTC.

This clonotype was recorded a few times. The chain has TRBV20-1 and TRBJ2-4; D may match TRBD1 or TRBD2 (6 bases each). V lost 6 bases and J lost 5, with 17 bases in between. The CDR3 contains 14 residues. Germline lookup yields CDR1 DFQATT and CDR2 SNEGSKA (reference sequence). The CDR3 region is CSAPPGRGQNIQYF. CDR3 DNA sequence: TGCAGTGCCCCCCCCGGACGGGGGCAAAACATTCAGTACTTC.

This clonotype was seen more than once but under ten times. This chain connects TRBV13 to TRBJ2-3, with 7 bases fitting TRBD2. Germline V gene sequence: CDR1 PRHDT, CDR2 FYEKMQ (reference sequence). The CDR3 loop spans 16 amino acids. V was clipped by 5 bases and J by 2 bases; unmatched bases: 10. The DNA of the CDR3 is TGTGCCAGCAGCGGGGGGGAGACAGTTGTCACAGATACGCAGTATTTT. Translating it yields CASSGGETVVTDTQYF.

The table lists this clonotype with many counts. The V gene is TRBV6-5, the J gene TRBJ2-7; perhaps D is TRBD1 or TRBD2 (5 bases each). Trimming stripped 4 bases from V and 7 bases from J, with 8 bases between. The germline gives CDR1 MNHEY, CDR2 SVGAGI. The CDR3 loop spans 11 amino acids. Here the CDR3 DNA reads TGTGCCAGCAGTTCTTGGGGGGAGCAGTACTTC. Translation: CASSSWGEQYF.

This chain connects TRBV3-1 to TRBJ2-3; D not resolved. The germline V and J ends were trimmed by 2 bases and 5 bases, with 5 bases remaining between them. The CDR3 has 12 amino acids. The germline gives CDR1 LGHDT, CDR2 YNNKEL (reference sequence). CDR3 region: CASSQSQDTQYF. The CDR3 DNA reads as TGTGCCAGCAGCCAATCTCAAGATACGCAGTATTTT.

The chain employs TRBV20-1 and TRBJ2-1; tentatively, D is TRBD1 (5 bases). Germline CDR1 and CDR2: DFQATT and SNEGSKA (reference sequence). This CDR3 contains 16 residues. V lost 0 bases, J lost 0 bases, and 12 bases lay in between. The CDR3 protein is CSARDLDRASYNEQFF. CDR3 coding DNA: TGCAGTGCTAGAGATCTAGACAGAGCCTCCTACAATGAGCAGTTCTTC.

This clonotype was found many times. The chain is built from TRBV20-1 and TRBJ2-3; D is unresolved. Germline CDR1 DFQATT, CDR2 SNEGSKA (reference sequence). This CDR3 is 11 amino acids long. V lost 5 bases and J 2 bases, leaving 5 bases between the germline ends. For the CDR3, the DNA is TGCAGTGCTGGGCCCACAGATACGCAGTATTTT. Residues: CSAGPTDTQYF.

This clonotype was observed many times. This sequence joins TRBV29-1 and TRBJ2-7; 14 nucleotides match TRBD2. Germline V gene lookup returns CDR1 SQVTM and CDR2 ANQGSEA. With V trimmed by 3 bases and J by 6 bases, 7 bases remained unmatched. The CDR3 runs to 15 residues. The CDR3 protein is CSVDFSGTSGSEQYF. Here the CDR3 DNA reads TGCAGCGTTGACTTCTCCGGGACTAGCGGGAGCGAGCAGTACTTC.